Below are 27 T cell receptor beta chains sequenced from a single sample in a study of human T cells and chemical hapten exposure. TCRdb processed the RACE reads anew with MiXCR; each CDR3 protein has one entry. This sample yields some 91,000 distinct CDR3 sequences, of which around 12% are seen a single time; approximately 2.1% belongs to the top ten. This sample's time point: patch test 1, 2 weeks after DPC sensitization. Treatment: therapeutic diphenylcyclopropenone sensitization with weekly scalp DPC. The material sequenced was whole blood, taken in connection with sensitization to the hapten diphenylcyclopropenone (DPC). The receptors originated from a woman aged 40-49 years with alopecia areata. Some clones in this sample may be carry-over from other donors' samples.

This clonotype was detected ten times or more. The rearrangement links TRBV28 to TRBJ1-2; TRBD1 is a possible D gene (5 bases). The CDR3 length is 13 residues. In germline, CDR1 is MDHEN, CDR2 SYDVKM. V shed 10 bases and J shed 4 bases, with 16 bases lying between them. The CDR3 coding sequence is TGTGCCATCCGCGGCGGCAGGGTCTATGGCTACACCTTC. This gives the protein CAIRGGRVYGYTF.

This clonotype was recorded a few times. The chain carries TRBV11-2 and TRBJ2-1; D tentatively reads TRBD1 or TRBD2 (5 bases each). CDR3 length: 12 residues. Trimming took off 5 bases at V and 13 bases at J, with 15 bases between the two ends. Per germline, CDR1 SGHAT and CDR2 FQNNGV. The CDR3 nucleotides are TGTGCCAGCAGCCCCGAGGGGCCACTACAGTTCTTC. This gives the protein CASSPEGPLQFF. The variable domain in full, with the rest retrieved from reference TRBV11-2 and TRBJ2-1, is EAGVAQSPRYKIIEKRQSVAFWCNPISGHATLYWYQQILGQGPKLLIQFQNNGVVDDSQLPKDRFSAERLKGVDSTLKIQPAKLEDSAVYLCASSPEGPLQFFGPGTRLTVL.

In its sample, this clonotype was seen many times. As DNA, the CDR3 is TGTGCCAGCAGAAATAGCGGGAGGGGTAAGGAGACCCAGTACTTC. Translated: CASRNSGRGKETQYF. This rearrangement joins TRBV12-3 or TRBV12-4 to TRBJ2-5; 11 nucleotides align to TRBD2. The CDR3 runs 15 residues. V shed 6 bases, J shed 5 bases, and the junction held 8 bases outside the gene matches.

The chain couples TRBV5-1 to TRBJ2-1; 11 nucleotides match TRBD2. The CDR3 sequence is 15 residues long. The junction had 5 bases not matched to a gene; V was cut back by 1 base and J by 8 bases. The germline CDR1 and CDR2 sequences are SGHRS and YFSETQ. As DNA, the CDR3 is TGCGCCAGCAGCTTGATTAGCGGGAGGGCCGATGAGCAGTTCTTC. The encoded protein is CASSLISGRADEQFF.

The J gene is TRBJ2-7, the V gene TRBV9; D is possibly TRBD2 (5 bases). The germline V gene encodes CDR1 SGDLS and CDR2 YYNGEE. CDR3 length: 14 residues. V lost 2 bases and J 5 bases, leaving 14 bases between the germline ends. The chain's CDR3 is CASSVLATPHEQYF. The CDR3 DNA reads as TGTGCCAGCAGCGTCCTAGCTACTCCGCACGAGCAGTACTTC.

The chain has TRBV6-2 or TRBV6-3 and TRBJ2-7, with unresolved D. Deletions cut 6 bases from V and 1 base from J, with 22 bases between. Germline V gene sequence: CDR1 MNHEY, CDR2 SVGEGT. The CDR3 has 17 residues. CDR3 bases: TGTGCCAGCAGGAAGAAAGGCGCCCTCACCCCTTCCTACGAGCAGTACTTC. It encodes CASRKKGALTPSYEQYF.

This clonotype was counted at least ten times. The rearrangement uses TRBV9 and TRBJ2-7, with 8 positions matching TRBD1. The length of the CDR3 is 14 residues. Unmatched junction bases numbered 3, after V lost 3 bases and J lost 1 base. Germline V lookup: CDR1 SGDLS, CDR2 YYNGEE. The CDR3 region is CASSETGGSYEQYF. The DNA of the CDR3 is TGTGCCAGCAGCGAAACAGGGGGTTCCTACGAGCAGTACTTC.

J is TRBJ1-4 and V is TRBV10-3, with a tentative D call TRBD1 (6 bases). The CDR3 contains 13 residues. V dropped 3 bases and J dropped 7 bases, with 9 bases sitting between them. Germline V gene lookup returns CDR1 ENHRY and CDR2 SYGVKD. The CDR3 loop is CAISDGGREKLFF. CDR3 coding DNA: TGTGCCATCAGTGACGGGGGCCGTGAAAAACTGTTTTTT.

On this clonotype itself: Since a much larger clone is just one base distant, this may be a read error. The CDR3 carries no conserved terminal phenylalanine or tryptophan, so it likely arises from a read error. The rearrangement uses TRBV28 and TRBJ2-1; TRBD2 matches at 10 bases. Per germline, CDR1 MDHEN and CDR2 SYDVKM. The junction had 11 bases not matched to a gene; V was cut back by 4 bases and J by 2 bases. CDR3 size: 18 residues. This chain's CDR3 is CASSSKPVSGRTYNEQFS. DNA of the CDR3: TGTGCCAGCAGTTCCAAACCCGTTAGCGGGAGGACCTACAATGAGCAGTTCTCC.

This clonotype was seen ten or more times. The genes are TRBV28 and TRBJ2-7, with unresolved D. With 8 bases removed from V and 4 bases from J, the gap between germline ends came to 18 bases. The CDR3 sequence is 14 residues long. Germline-derived CDR1 and CDR2 are MDHEN and SYDVKM. The CDR3 sequence is CASRPEAQLYEQYF. For the CDR3, the DNA is TGTGCCAGCCGTCCTGAAGCTCAACTTTACGAGCAGTACTTC.

V and J are TRBV28 and TRBJ2-2; TRBD2 matches 8 bases. This CDR3 has 14 residues. The V gene end was trimmed by 5 bases and the J gene end by 8 bases; junction bases not matched to a gene: 7. Germline assignment: CDR1 MDHEN and CDR2 SYDVKM. The CDR3 nucleotides are TGTGCCAGCAGTACCCCGGGGGGGCCGGGGGAGCTGTTTTTT. It translates to CASSTPGGPGELFF.

This clonotype has only a few counts. The J gene is TRBJ2-1, the V gene TRBV27, with TRBD1 matching over 8 bases. This CDR3 region has 16 residues. Trimming removed 5 bases from V and 7 bases from J; junction bases left unmatched: 13. Germline V gives CDR1 MNHEY, CDR2 SMNVEV (reference sequence). CDR3 sequence: CASSPWTGKDQNEQFF. Written as DNA, the CDR3 is TGTGCCAGCAGTCCCTGGACAGGGAAAGACCAGAATGAGCAGTTCTTC.

J is TRBJ2-7 and V is TRBV7-3, with 8 bases fitting TRBD1. Germline values: CDR1 SGHTA, CDR2 FQGTGA. V lost 4 bases to trimming and J lost 6 bases; unmatched junction nucleotides: 5. The CDR3 spans 13 residues. CDR3 loop: CASSSQTGAEQYF. In nucleotides, the CDR3 is TGTGCCAGCAGCTCACAGACAGGGGCCGAGCAGTACTTC.

The chain joins TRBV10-1 to TRBJ2-3; 8 bases align to TRBD1. Trimming cost V 6 bases and J 2 bases; bases outside gene matches: 22. The CDR3 covers 20 residues. The germline V gene encodes CDR1 WNHNN and CDR2 SYGVQD (reference sequence). The CDR3 region has the DNA TGCGCCAGCAGCGAGAACCGGGACAGGAGGGCTAGAGCATACACAGATACGCAGTATTTT. This codes for CASSENRDRRARAYTDTQYF.

Notes on this clonotype: This may be a read error: a much more frequent sequence differs by one nucleotide. The chain employs TRBV6-6 and TRBJ2-7; D may be TRBD2 (5 bases). Looked up from germline, CDR1 is MNHNY and CDR2 is SVGAGI (reference sequence). The V and J ends lost 0 bases and 5 bases respectively, with 14 bases between them. CDR3 size: 15 residues. In nucleotides, the CDR3 is TGTGCCAGCAGTTACTCGGCCCAGGCGGGCCACGAGCAGTACTTC. It encodes CASSYSAQAGHEQYF.

The chain is built from TRBV6-6 and TRBJ2-3; perhaps TRBD2 as D (5 bases). The CDR3 is 13 amino acids. Germline V CDR1 and CDR2: MNHNY, SVGAGI (reference sequence). V lost 7 bases and J 6 bases, leaving 14 bases between the germline ends. The CDR3 reads CASIQDWSDTQYF. CDR3 sequence (DNA): TGTGCCAGCATTCAGGACTGGTCGGATACGCAGTATTTT.

J is TRBJ2-3 and V is TRBV28; the match to TRBD2 covers 9 bases. Unmatched junction bases numbered 10, after V lost 2 bases and J lost 4 bases. The germline V gene has CDR1 MDHEN and CDR2 SYDVKM. CDR3 size: 17 residues. This CDR3 reads CASSLGTSNAGADTQYF. The CDR3 nucleotides read TGTGCCAGCAGTTTAGGGACTAGCAATGCTGGGGCAGATACGCAGTATTTT.

This clonotype was counted at least ten times. The rearrangement links TRBV4-3 to TRBJ2-5; the D is unclear. This CDR3 spans 15 amino acids. Germline V gene data show CDR1 as LGHNA and CDR2 as YSLEER. V was trimmed by 0 bases and J by 2 bases, leaving 10 bases between them. The CDR3 region has the DNA TGCGCCAGCAGCCAAGACGTGGCTAGACAAGAGACCCAGTACTTC. The encoded protein is CASSQDVARQETQYF.

Ten or more counts support this clonotype. The chain has TRBV5-4 and TRBJ2-1, with 7 bases that match TRBD2. From germline, CDR1 is SGHNT and CDR2 YYREEE (reference sequence). CDR3 length: 16 residues. V shed 0 bases and J 0 bases; nucleotides not matched to a gene: 3. The CDR3 here is CASSLVSGRSYNEQFF. CDR3 DNA sequence: TGTGCCAGCAGCTTGGTTAGCGGGCGCTCCTACAATGAGCAGTTCTTC.

V gene TRBV2 combines with J gene TRBJ2-3, with 15 bases that match TRBD2. Germline CDR1 is SNHLY and CDR2 is FYNNEI. The CDR3 loop spans 16 amino acids. Trimming at V came to 6 bases and at J to 2 bases, leaving 3 bases not matched to a gene. The CDR3 is CASRGLAGGYTDTQYF. The CDR3 DNA is TGTGCCAGCAGAGGACTAGCGGGAGGGTACACAGATACGCAGTATTTT.

There are a few counts of this clonotype. This chain connects TRBV28 to TRBJ2-1; D is unclear. The CDR3 is made up of 17 amino acids. V was pared by 3 bases and J by 0 bases, with 15 bases between. In germline, CDR1 is MDHEN, CDR2 SYDVKM. This CDR3 is CASSFPLQSYSYNEQFF. CDR3 in DNA: TGTGCCAGCAGTTTTCCCTTACAGTCTTACTCCTACAATGAGCAGTTCTTC.

In this sample, this clonotype turned up many times. This chain joins TRBV7-2 and TRBJ2-3; 8 nucleotides line up with TRBD1. Trimming took 11 bases from V and 3 from J; bases not matched to a gene: 7. The CDR3 covers 13 residues. CDR1 is SGHTA, CDR2 FQGNSA, per germline. Here the CDR3 reads CAVRTGRTDTQYF. The CDR3 coding sequence is TGTGCCGTCAGGACAGGGAGGACAGATACGCAGTATTTT.

In its sample, this clonotype was seen many times. The chain recombines TRBV18 with TRBJ1-1; D remains ambiguous. Germline CDR1 KGHSH, CDR2 LQKENI. CDR3 length: 13 residues. Trimming removed 2 bases at V and 3 bases at J, with 7 bases between. This CDR3 reads CASSPGQDTEAFF. CDR3 coding DNA: TGTGCCAGCTCACCAGGGCAGGACACTGAAGCTTTCTTT.

Many counts were recorded for this clonotype. The J gene is TRBJ2-1, the V gene TRBV28, with TRBD2 as a possible D gene (5 bases). V lost 3 bases and J lost 3, with 12 bases in between. This CDR3 has 15 residues. Per the germline V gene, CDR1 is MDHEN and CDR2 is SYDVKM. The DNA of the CDR3 is TGTGCCAGCAGTTTCTATAGCGACTTCTACAATGAGCAGTTCTTC. This codes for CASSFYSDFYNEQFF.

This clonotype was seen a handful of times. CDR3: CASSLLAGTGSTDTQYF. The DNA for the CDR3 is TGTGCCAGCAGCTTACTAGCGGGAACCGGGAGCACAGATACGCAGTATTTT. V and J are TRBV7-9 and TRBJ2-3, with TRBD2 matching 9 bases. Germline CDR1 reads SEHNR; CDR2 reads FQNEAQ (reference sequence). The CDR3 consists of 17 residues. V gave up 2 bases and J gave up 0 bases; unmatched junction bases: 6.

Only a few counts were recorded for this clonotype. V gene TRBV7-6 combines with J gene TRBJ1-4; maybe TRBD1 (5 bases). V dropped 7 bases and J dropped 0 bases, with 18 bases sitting between them. CDR3 length: 17 residues. The germline CDR1 and CDR2 sequences are SGHVS and FNYEAQ. The CDR3 loop reads CASKARGGGATNEKLFF. The CDR3 DNA reads as TGTGCCAGCAAAGCGCGGGGCGGGGGTGCAACTAATGAAAAACTGTTTTTT.

The chain joins TRBV20-1 to TRBJ1-6; D may be TRBD1 (5 bases). Germline CDR1 is DFQATT and CDR2 is SNEGSKA (reference sequence). Deletions cut 3 bases from V and 4 bases from J, with 19 bases between. The CDR3 runs 17 residues. CDR3 DNA sequence: TGCAGTGCTAGGTCCAGGGATCGGGGAATATATAATTCACCCCTCCACTTT. Encoded protein: CSARSRDRGIYNSPLHF.